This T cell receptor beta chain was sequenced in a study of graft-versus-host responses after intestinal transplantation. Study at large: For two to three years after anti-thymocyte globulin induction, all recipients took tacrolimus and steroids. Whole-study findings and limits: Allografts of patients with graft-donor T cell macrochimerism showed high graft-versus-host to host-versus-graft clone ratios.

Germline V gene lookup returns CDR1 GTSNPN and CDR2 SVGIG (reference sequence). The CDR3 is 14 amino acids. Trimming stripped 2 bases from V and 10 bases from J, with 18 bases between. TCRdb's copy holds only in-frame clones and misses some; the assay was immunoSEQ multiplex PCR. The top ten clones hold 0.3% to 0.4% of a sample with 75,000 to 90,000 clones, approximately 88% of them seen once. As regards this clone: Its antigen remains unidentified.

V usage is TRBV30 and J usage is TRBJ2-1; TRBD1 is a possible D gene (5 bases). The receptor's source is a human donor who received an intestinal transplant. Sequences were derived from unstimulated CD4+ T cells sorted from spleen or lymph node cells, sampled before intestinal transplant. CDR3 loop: CAWSWGYRAVEQFF. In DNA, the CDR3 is TGTGCCTGGAGTTGGGGCTATAGGGCAGTGGAGCAGTTCTTC.